This T cell receptor (beta chain) is drawn from a study of cytomegalovirus exposure and HLA in healthy donors. General study points: Later work found most CMV-associated TCR beta chains apparently HLA-restricted. Sequencing likely caused a cluster of highly shared sequence variants.

Primers included in the PCR were 60 Vbeta and 13 Jbeta primers. Method: immunoSEQ multiplex PCR; TCRdb's copy keeps in-frame clones and lacks some. The sample includes some 110,000 clones, around 74% of them seen just once. Trimming removed 4 bases from V and 6 bases from J; junction bases left unmatched: 16. The germline CDR1 and CDR2 sequences are LNHDA and SQIVND (reference sequence). The CDR3 sequence is 17 residues long. Comment on this clone: Its specificity is unknown.

This receptor was identified in a woman between 40 and 55 years old in good health and CMV-seropositive. Sequenced input: PBMCs. The rearrangement links TRBV19 to TRBJ1-2; 8 bases map to TRBD1. In DNA form, the CDR3 reads TGTGCCAGTAGTACGGACAGGGAGGGCCTTGTTTACGATGGCTACACCTTC. Encoded protein: CASSTDREGLVYDGYTF.